Listed below are T cell receptor beta chains from one sample, sequenced in a study of blood T cell repertoires in COVID-19. Assay used: immunoSEQ multiplex PCR; TCRdb lists only in-frame clones, some missing. The sample lists 410,000 or so clones; 70% to 90% were seen once. The sample taken for sequencing was peripheral blood. These receptor sequences come from a woman aged 30 to 39 with active or convalescent COVID-19. The CDR3 runs from the conserved cysteine through the conserved F or W. Each record gives: D gene, V gene, J gene, clone size, CDR3 protein, CDR3 DNA. A D gene is named only where the DNA matches it firmly. Where a row states a size, it is once, few, many or the class of an expanded clone; other rows omit it.

D gene: TRBD1
V gene: TRBV5-6
J gene: TRBJ1-4
clone size: .
CDR3 protein: CASSVDREETNEKLFF
CDR3 DNA: TGTGCCAGCAGCGTAGACAGGGAAGAAACTAATGAAAAACTGTTTTTT

D gene: TRBD2
V gene: TRBV13
J gene: TRBJ2-5
clone size: .
CDR3 protein: CASSPRTSGGAGKTQYF
CDR3 DNA: TGTGCCAGCAGCCCCCGGACTAGCGGGGGGGCCGGAAAGACCCAGTACTTC

D gene: TRBD2
V gene: TRBV6-2/TRBV6-3
J gene: TRBJ2-1
clone size: .
CDR3 protein: CASSYPGLAGVVTASYNEQFF
CDR3 DNA: TGTGCCAGCAGTTATCCGGGACTAGCGGGAGTAGTAACGGCCAGCTACAATGAGCAGTTCTTC

D gene: .
V gene: TRBV7-6
J gene: TRBJ1-5
clone size: .
CDR3 protein: CASSSSPEGNQPQHF
CDR3 DNA: TGTGCCAGCAGCTCGAGTCCGGAGGGCAATCAGCCCCAGCATTTT

D gene: .
V gene: TRBV5-8
J gene: TRBJ1-4
clone size: .
CDR3 protein: CASSLIQGTNEKLFF
CDR3 DNA: TGTGCCAGCAGCTTGATCCAGGGCACTAATGAAAAACTGTTTTTT

D gene: .
V gene: TRBV29-1
J gene: TRBJ1-5
clone size: .
CDR3 protein: CSVEVWENQPQHF
CDR3 DNA: TGCAGCGTTGAAGTTTGGGAGAATCAGCCCCAGCATTTT

D gene: .
V gene: TRBV6-5
J gene: TRBJ2-3
clone size: .
CDR3 protein: CASMRQGRVADTQYF
CDR3 DNA: TGTGCCAGCATGAGGCAGGGGAGGGTCGCAGATACGCAGTATTTT

D gene: TRBD1
V gene: TRBV19
J gene: TRBJ1-1
clone size: few
CDR3 protein: CASSTGTANTEAFF
CDR3 DNA: TGTGCCAGTAGTACCGGGACAGCCAACACTGAAGCTTTCTTT

D gene: TRBD2
V gene: TRBV5-5
J gene: TRBJ2-3
clone size: .
CDR3 protein: CASSRRLAGGFTDTQYF
CDR3 DNA: TGTGCCAGCAGCCGGCGACTAGCGGGAGGTTTCACAGATACGCAGTATTTT

D gene: .
V gene: TRBV4-2
J gene: TRBJ1-3
clone size: .
CDR3 protein: CASSQDRAASGNTIYF
CDR3 DNA: TGTGCCAGCAGCCAAGACAGGGCCGCCTCTGGAAACACCATATATTTT

D gene: TRBD1
V gene: TRBV5-1
J gene: TRBJ1-5
clone size: .
CDR3 protein: CASSLTAGGGNQPQHF
CDR3 DNA: TGCGCCAGCAGCTTGACCGCAGGGGGCGGCAATCAGCCCCAGCATTTT

D gene: .
V gene: TRBV18
J gene: TRBJ1-2
clone size: .
CDR3 protein: CASSPGADYGYTF
CDR3 DNA: TGTGCCAGCTCACCGGGCGCAGACTATGGCTACACCTTC

D gene: TRBD1
V gene: TRBV18
J gene: TRBJ1-2
clone size: .
CDR3 protein: CASSPPMTGSYGYTF
CDR3 DNA: TGTGCCAGCTCACCACCGATGACAGGGAGTTATGGCTACACCTTC

D gene: TRBD1
V gene: TRBV13
J gene: TRBJ2-3
clone size: .
CDR3 protein: CASSGRDRGTDTQYF
CDR3 DNA: TGTGCCAGCAGCGGAAGGGACAGGGGCACAGATACGCAGTATTTT

D gene: TRBD1
V gene: TRBV14
J gene: TRBJ2-1
clone size: .
CDR3 protein: CASSQVLFVGQGSNEQFF
CDR3 DNA: TGTGCCAGCAGCCAAGTGTTGTTTGTGGGACAGGGGTCCAATGAGCAGTTCTTC

D gene: .
V gene: TRBV27
J gene: TRBJ1-2
clone size: .
CDR3 protein: CASSLQGYGYTF
CDR3 DNA: TGTGCCAGCAGTTTACAGGGCTATGGCTACACCTTC

D gene: .
V gene: TRBV7-2
J gene: TRBJ2-5
clone size: .
CDR3 protein: CASNPTVSQETQYF
CDR3 DNA: TGTGCCAGCAACCCAACGGTATCTCAAGAGACCCAGTACTTC

D gene: TRBD1
V gene: TRBV18
J gene: TRBJ2-1
clone size: .
CDR3 protein: CASSPQETGLNEQFF
CDR3 DNA: TGTGCCAGCTCACCACAAGAGACAGGGCTAAATGAGCAGTTCTTC

D gene: .
V gene: TRBV19
J gene: TRBJ1-5
clone size: .
CDR3 protein: CASSIAQGANQPQHF
CDR3 DNA: TGTGCCAGTAGTATAGCACAGGGAGCAAATCAGCCCCAGCATTTT

D gene: .
V gene: TRBV4-2
J gene: TRBJ1-2
clone size: .
CDR3 protein: CASSQEIGAPQGYTF
CDR3 DNA: TGTGCCAGCAGCCAAGAAATTGGAGCTCCGCAGGGCTACACCTTC

D gene: TRBD1
V gene: TRBV5-4
J gene: TRBJ1-4
clone size: .
CDR3 protein: CASSLGGGTNEKLFF
CDR3 DNA: TGTGCCAGCAGCTTGGGAGGGGGCACTAATGAAAAACTGTTTTTT

D gene: .
V gene: TRBV4-2
J gene: TRBJ2-7
clone size: .
CDR3 protein: CASSQEFDAGYEQYF
CDR3 DNA: TGTGCCAGCAGCCAAGAATTCGACGCGGGCTACGAGCAGTACTTC

D gene: TRBD1
V gene: TRBV2
J gene: TRBJ1-1
clone size: .
CDR3 protein: CARGQENTEAFF
CDR3 DNA: TGTGCCAGGGGACAGGAGAACACTGAAGCTTTCTTT

D gene: .
V gene: TRBV5-1
J gene: TRBJ2-2
clone size: .
CDR3 protein: CASSYLERRLRGGELFF
CDR3 DNA: TGCGCCAGCAGCTACTTGGAAAGACGCCTTCGCGGCGGGGAGCTGTTTTTT

D gene: .
V gene: TRBV10-3
J gene: TRBJ1-2
clone size: few
CDR3 protein: CAISDRGEYGYTF
CDR3 DNA: TGTGCCATCAGTGATAGAGGCGAGTATGGCTACACCTTC

D gene: .
V gene: TRBV6-6
J gene: TRBJ1-5
clone size: few
CDR3 protein: CASSTPGGQPQHF
CDR3 DNA: TGTGCCAGCAGTACTCCTGGGGGGCAGCCCCAGCATTTT

D gene: .
V gene: TRBV5-1
J gene: TRBJ2-3
clone size: .
CDR3 protein: CASSRTVTGADTQYF
CDR3 DNA: TGCGCCAGCAGCCGAACCGTCACTGGTGCAGATACGCAGTATTTT

D gene: TRBD1
V gene: TRBV29-1
J gene: TRBJ1-5
clone size: .
CDR3 protein: CSVGQGANGNQPQHF
CDR3 DNA: TGCAGCGTGGGACAGGGGGCCAATGGCAATCAGCCCCAGCATTTT

D gene: TRBD1
V gene: TRBV27
J gene: TRBJ1-2
clone size: .
CDR3 protein: CASSEQGDYGYTF
CDR3 DNA: TGTGCCAGCAGTGAACAGGGGGACTATGGCTACACCTTC

D gene: TRBD1
V gene: TRBV5-6
J gene: TRBJ1-2
clone size: .
CDR3 protein: CASSSGTGLSYGYTF
CDR3 DNA: TGTGCCAGCAGCTCCGGGACAGGGCTAAGCTATGGCTACACCTTC

D gene: TRBD1
V gene: TRBV27
J gene: TRBJ1-5
clone size: .
CDR3 protein: CASSSTGTGYSNQPQHF
CDR3 DNA: TGTGCCAGCAGTTCCACCGGGACAGGGTATAGCAATCAGCCCCAGCATTTT

D gene: TRBD2
V gene: TRBV2
J gene: TRBJ2-3
clone size: .
CDR3 protein: CASRIPGLAGARSPDTQYF
CDR3 DNA: TGTGCCAGCAGGATACCGGGACTAGCGGGGGCCAGATCGCCAGATACGCAGTATTTT

D gene: TRBD1
V gene: TRBV19
J gene: TRBJ2-3
clone size: .
CDR3 protein: CASSATGVDTQYF
CDR3 DNA: TGTGCCAGTAGTGCCACAGGGGTAGACACGCAGTATTTT

D gene: TRBD2
V gene: TRBV28
J gene: TRBJ2-7
clone size: once
CDR3 protein: CASSPRLAGPSYEQYF
CDR3 DNA: TGTGCCAGCAGTCCAAGACTAGCGGGCCCATCCTACGAGCAGTACTTC

D gene: .
V gene: TRBV18
J gene: TRBJ1-1
clone size: once
CDR3 protein: CASSPESGTEAFF
CDR3 DNA: TGTGCCAGCTCACCGGAGAGTGGCACTGAAGCTTTCTTT

D gene: TRBD2
V gene: TRBV15
J gene: TRBJ2-5
clone size: .
CDR3 protein: CATSRDQTTSVPQYF
CDR3 DNA: TGTGCCACCAGCAGAGATCAGACGACTAGCGTCCCCCAGTACTTC

D gene: .
V gene: TRBV7-9
J gene: TRBJ1-1
clone size: .
CDR3 protein: CASRPGQNTEAFF
CDR3 DNA: TGTGCCAGCAGGCCAGGACAGAACACTGAAGCTTTCTTT

D gene: .
V gene: TRBV14
J gene: TRBJ2-1
clone size: .
CDR3 protein: CASSPRGTNEQFF
CDR3 DNA: TGTGCCAGCAGCCCGCGGGGGACAAATGAGCAGTTCTTC

D gene: .
V gene: TRBV3-1/TRBV3-2
J gene: TRBJ1-1
clone size: few
CDR3 protein: CASSQGTSRNTEAFF
CDR3 DNA: TGTGCCAGCAGCCAAGGGACATCTAGGAACACTGAAGCTTTCTTT

D gene: .
V gene: TRBV5-4
J gene: TRBJ1-2
clone size: .
CDR3 protein: CASSLGEVQNYGYTF
CDR3 DNA: TGTGCCAGCAGCTTGGGAGAGGTTCAGAATTATGGCTACACCTTC

D gene: TRBD1
V gene: TRBV6-5
J gene: TRBJ2-1
clone size: .
CDR3 protein: CASSYVLPDRVNEQFF
CDR3 DNA: TGTGCCAGCAGTTACGTTCTCCCAGACAGGGTGAATGAGCAGTTCTTC

D gene: .
V gene: TRBV6-5
J gene: TRBJ1-5
clone size: .
CDR3 protein: CASGRWSNQPQHF
CDR3 DNA: TGTGCCAGCGGCAGATGGAGCAATCAGCCCCAGCATTTT

D gene: .
V gene: TRBV5-1
J gene: TRBJ1-1
clone size: .
CDR3 protein: CASSLDTYTEAFF
CDR3 DNA: TGCGCCAGCAGCTTGGACACCTACACTGAAGCTTTCTTT

D gene: .
V gene: TRBV7-9
J gene: TRBJ2-7
clone size: .
CDR3 protein: CASSLAGGTYEQYF
CDR3 DNA: TGTGCCAGCAGCTTAGCGGGGGGAACCTACGAGCAGTACTTC

D gene: TRBD1
V gene: TRBV5-3
J gene: TRBJ1-2
clone size: once
CDR3 protein: CARSPRGVGQGGSYGYTF
CDR3 DNA: TGTGCCAGAAGCCCAAGGGGGGTGGGACAGGGAGGTAGCTATGGCTACACCTTC

D gene: .
V gene: TRBV15
J gene: TRBJ2-1
clone size: .
CDR3 protein: CATSRDGLNNEQFF
CDR3 DNA: TGTGCCACCAGCAGAGACGGACTCAACAATGAGCAGTTCTTC

D gene: TRBD1
V gene: TRBV30
J gene: TRBJ1-2
clone size: .
CDR3 protein: CAWSVGTGVWSYTF
CDR3 DNA: TGTGCCTGGAGTGTTGGGACAGGGGTGTGGAGCTACACCTTC

D gene: .
V gene: TRBV6-5
J gene: TRBJ2-1
clone size: .
CDR3 protein: CASSSQQEYRLFF
CDR3 DNA: TGTGCCAGCAGTTCGCAACAGGAATACAGACTGTTCTTC

D gene: .
V gene: TRBV7-9
J gene: TRBJ1-2
clone size: .
CDR3 protein: CASSSTDYGYTF
CDR3 DNA: TGTGCCAGCAGCTCAACGGACTATGGCTACACCTTC

D gene: .
V gene: TRBV4-1
J gene: TRBJ2-2
clone size: .
CDR3 protein: CASSLMLSGEAGELFF
CDR3 DNA: TGCGCCAGCAGCCTCATGCTGAGTGGGGAGGCCGGGGAGCTGTTTTTT

D gene: .
V gene: TRBV25-1
J gene: TRBJ1-1
clone size: .
CDR3 protein: CACRGGLGSEAFF
CDR3 DNA: TGTGCCTGTAGAGGGGGTTTGGGTTCTGAAGCTTTCTTT

D gene: .
V gene: TRBV18
J gene: TRBJ1-1
clone size: .
CDR3 protein: CASSPDPDRLNTEAFF
CDR3 DNA: TGTGCCAGCTCACCGGATCCAGACAGGTTGAACACTGAAGCTTTCTTT

D gene: .
V gene: TRBV29-1
J gene: TRBJ2-2
clone size: .
CDR3 protein: CSVDPQGSGELFF
CDR3 DNA: TGCAGCGTTGATCCCCAGGGTTCCGGGGAGCTGTTTTTT

D gene: .
V gene: TRBV3-1/TRBV3-2
J gene: TRBJ2-1
clone size: .
CDR3 protein: CASSQGRGEQFF
CDR3 DNA: TGTGCCAGCAGCCAAGGCCGGGGTGAGCAGTTCTTC

D gene: TRBD1
V gene: TRBV19
J gene: TRBJ1-2
clone size: .
CDR3 protein: CASSILSGGRDGYTF
CDR3 DNA: TGTGCCAGTAGTATACTGTCAGGGGGCAGAGATGGCTACACCTTC

D gene: .
V gene: TRBV7-9
J gene: TRBJ1-2
clone size: .
CDR3 protein: CASSLGQFDSNYGYTF
CDR3 DNA: TGTGCCAGCAGCTTAGGCCAATTCGACAGTAACTATGGCTACACCTTC

D gene: .
V gene: TRBV29-1
J gene: TRBJ1-4
clone size: .
CDR3 protein: CSVYTDREKLFF
CDR3 DNA: TGCAGCGTATACACAGATCGGGAAAAACTGTTTTTT

D gene: .
V gene: TRBV2
J gene: TRBJ2-7
clone size: .
CDR3 protein: CASRGPPGDEQYF
CDR3 DNA: TGTGCCAGCCGTGGACCCCCCGGAGACGAGCAGTACTTC

D gene: TRBD2
V gene: TRBV27
J gene: TRBJ2-3
clone size: .
CDR3 protein: CASSWEGTSGYSDTQYF
CDR3 DNA: TGTGCCAGCAGTTGGGAGGGAACTAGCGGGTACTCAGATACGCAGTATTTT

D gene: TRBD1
V gene: TRBV7-9
J gene: TRBJ2-3
clone size: .
CDR3 protein: CASSTRQGAGTDTQYF
CDR3 DNA: TGTGCCAGCAGCACTCGACAGGGGGCGGGCACAGATACGCAGTATTTT